These 24 T cell receptor beta chains share one sample of origin, sequenced in a study of early T cells in non-severe SARS-CoV-2 infection. TCRdb processed the 5' RACE reads anew with MiXCR; each CDR3 protein has one entry. The sample records about 92,000 distinct CDR3 sequences, around 13% being singletons. The sample consisted of whole blood. These receptors were obtained from an adult who was a healthcare worker with PCR-confirmed SARS-CoV-2 infection or an uninfected control (not recorded which).

This clonotype was counted between two and nine times. The V call is TRBV12-3 or TRBV12-4, the J call TRBJ1-1, with D perhaps TRBD1 (5 bases). The length of the CDR3 is 15 residues. V lost 6 bases and J 1 base, leaving 15 bases between the germline ends. The CDR3 nucleotides read TGTGCCAGCAGCCAACGGGGACGGACGAACACTGAAGCTTTCTTT. The encoded protein is CASSQRGRTNTEAFF.

The CDR3 here is CASARGSTEAFF. DNA of the CDR3: TGTGCCAGCGCTCGGGGGAGCACTGAAGCTTTCTTT. This sequence joins TRBV6-5 and TRBJ1-1; D is possibly TRBD1 (5 bases). CDR1 MNHEY and CDR2 SVGAGI come from the germline V gene. The length of the CDR3 is 12 residues. V lost 8 bases and J 4 bases, leaving 11 bases between the germline ends.

A few counts support this clonotype. The V call is TRBV9, the J call TRBJ2-7, with 10 bases fitting TRBD1. Trimming cost V 0 bases and J 5 bases; bases outside gene matches: 5. The CDR3 spans 15 residues. Germline V lookup: CDR1 SGDLS, CDR2 YYNGEE. CDR3: CASSVGDRGWNEQYF. The CDR3 nucleotides read TGTGCCAGCAGCGTAGGGGACAGGGGTTGGAACGAGCAGTACTTC.

The chain is built from TRBV9 and TRBJ2-3; D remains unclear. The germline V and J ends were trimmed by 6 bases and 0 bases, with 11 bases remaining between them. Per the germline V gene, CDR1 is SGDLS and CDR2 is YYNGEE. This CDR3 is 14 amino acids long. The CDR3 nucleotides read TGTGCCAGCACCGGAACAACGAGCACAGATACGCAGTATTTT. This codes for CASTGTTSTDTQYF.

The chain uses TRBV2 and TRBJ2-7; D perhaps matches TRBD1 (5 bases). V was clipped by 6 bases and J by 0 bases, with 12 bases between them. The germline gives CDR1 SNHLY, CDR2 FYNNEI. The CDR3 runs 14 residues. Here the CDR3 DNA reads TGTGCCAGCAGACCTACAGGTACCTCCTACGAGCAGTACTTC. This gives the protein CASRPTGTSYEQYF.

The rearrangement uses TRBV12-3 or TRBV12-4 and TRBJ1-1, with no clear D. CDR3 size: 16 residues. The V end was cut by 5 bases, the J end by 1 base, with 17 bases between. The CDR3 DNA is TGTGCCAGCAGTAAAGGCGGGTACCGGGGGAACACTGAAGCTTTCTTT. Protein product: CASSKGGYRGNTEAFF.

The sample holds many counts of this clonotype. The chain carries TRBV7-2 and TRBJ1-1, with D unclear. In germline, CDR1 is SGHTA, CDR2 FQGNSA. V was trimmed by 6 bases and J by 11 bases, leaving 10 bases between them. CDR3 length equals 10 residues. CDR3 sequence: CASSFALAFF. The CDR3 region has the DNA TGTGCCAGCAGTTTCGCCTTGGCTTTCTTT.

This clonotype was seen more than once but under ten times. V usage is TRBV11-3 and J usage is TRBJ2-5, with TRBD1 as a possible D gene (6 bases). Per the germline V gene, CDR1 is SGHNT and CDR2 is YENEEA. The V gene lost 5 bases and the J gene lost 4 bases, with 14 bases spanning the gap. The length of the CDR3 is 14 residues. The CDR3 sequence is CASSRQAVGETQYF. CDR3 in DNA: TGTGCCAGCAGCCGACAGGCGGTAGGAGAGACCCAGTACTTC.

This clonotype appeared a few times. The chain has TRBV29-1 and TRBJ2-4; tentative D call: TRBD2 (7 bases). Germline V gene lookup returns CDR1 SQVTM and CDR2 ANQGSEA. The CDR3 length is 15 residues. Deletions cut 7 bases from V and 0 bases from J, with 16 bases between. The CDR3 sequence: CSGRGGTLAKNIQYF. Written as DNA, the CDR3 is TGCAGCGGTAGGGGGGGGACGTTAGCCAAAAACATTCAGTACTTC.

The CDR3 loop is CSAQHQETQYF. The CDR3 DNA reads as TGCAGTGCCCAACACCAAGAGACCCAGTACTTC. J is TRBJ2-5 and V is TRBV20-1; no reliable D call. CDR1 is DFQATT, CDR2 SNEGSKA, per germline (reference sequence). The CDR3 runs 11 residues. Trimming removed 6 bases from V and 0 bases from J, with 5 bases in between.

Of note for this clonotype: This may come from a read error, since a much larger clone is one base off. The chain links TRBV4-3 to TRBJ1-4; D not certain. CDR3 length: 14 residues. Germline V CDR1 and CDR2: LGHNA, YSLEER. DNA for the CDR3: TGCGCCAGCAGCCAAGATTTGGAGAATGAAAAACTGTCTTTT. The encoded protein is CASSQDLENEKLSF.

This clonotype has more than one count but fewer than ten. The chain carries TRBV5-1 and TRBJ2-1; D call uncertain. With 3 bases removed from V and 4 bases from J, the gap between germline ends came to 14 bases. The CDR3 totals 15 residues. Germline V lookup: CDR1 SGHRS, CDR2 YFSETQ. The CDR3 region is CASSSTPNYYNEQFF. CDR3 DNA: TGCGCCAGCAGCTCGACGCCCAACTATTACAATGAGCAGTTCTTC.

In its sample, this clonotype was seen a few times. The chain is built from TRBV13 and TRBJ2-1; D call uncertain. V was trimmed by 5 bases and J by 8 bases, leaving 16 bases between them. CDR3 size: 14 residues. Germline V gene lookup returns CDR1 PRHDT and CDR2 FYEKMQ (reference sequence). CDR3 nucleotides: TGTGCCAGCAGCGATGGTTCTACCGTCGATGAGCAGTTCTTC. It yields the protein CASSDGSTVDEQFF.

This clonotype was recorded at least ten times. The chain joins TRBV5-6 to TRBJ2-1, with 9 bases lining up with TRBD2. The junction had 8 bases not matched to a gene; V was cut back by 4 bases and J by 9 bases. Germline CDR1 SGHDT, CDR2 YYEEEE. This CDR3 is 14 amino acids long. CDR3 bases: TGTGCCAGCAGCACTCTAGCGGGGTCGGCTGAGCAGTTCTTC. Translating gives CASSTLAGSAEQFF. The full variable domain, with the rest looked up from reference TRBV5-6 and TRBJ2-1, is DAGVTQSPTHLIKTRGQQVTLRCSPKSGHDTVSWYQQALGQGPQFIFQYYEEEERQRGNFPDRFSGHQFPNYSSELNVNALLLGDSALYLCASSTLAGSAEQFFGPGTRLTVL.

This chain joins TRBV7-9 and TRBJ2-7; D uncertain. CDR1 and CDR2 (germline): SEHNR, FQNEAQ (reference sequence). The CDR3 sequence is 14 residues long. Trimming left V 2 bases short and J 2 bases short, with 10 bases between. CDR3 in amino acids: CASSLYEVPYEQYF. Here the CDR3 DNA reads TGTGCCAGCAGCTTATATGAGGTCCCCTACGAGCAGTACTTC.

This clonotype was detected only a few times. The gene calls are TRBV29-1 and TRBJ1-5, with TRBD1 identical over 7 bases. V was clipped by 6 bases and J by 3 bases; unmatched bases: 8. The germline V gene has CDR1 SQVTM and CDR2 ANQGSEA. The length of the CDR3 is 14 residues. The CDR3 protein is CSVSGGTDNQPQHF. Here the CDR3 DNA reads TGCAGCGTCTCCGGGGGGACAGACAATCAGCCCCAGCATTTT.

This sequence joins TRBV19 and TRBJ2-7; D unclear. V was clipped by 5 bases and J by 3 bases, with 11 bases between them. The CDR3 contains 13 residues. The germline V gene has CDR1 LNHDA and CDR2 SQIVND (reference sequence). For the CDR3, the DNA is TGTGCCAGTAGTGCTGGGCGCAACTACGAGCAGTACTTC. Encoded protein: CASSAGRNYEQYF.

The V call is TRBV21-1, the J call TRBJ2-1; the table names TRBD2, a call not compared with the DNA. TRBV21-1 is reported as a pseudogene. CDR3 length equals 17 residues. The CDR3 loop reads CASSSPEGPFTHNEQFF. The CDR3 region has the DNA TGTGCCAGCAGTTCACCAGAAGGCCCTTTTACACATAATGAGCAGTTCTTC.

Only a few counts were recorded for this clonotype. The rearrangement links TRBV3-1 to TRBJ1-1; D gene ambiguous. This CDR3 is built from 13 residues. V lost 3 bases and J 8 bases, leaving 13 bases between the germline ends. Germline V gives CDR1 LGHDT, CDR2 YNNKEL (reference sequence). CDR3 coding DNA: TGTGCCAGCAGCCAGATACCTTTCGGAGAAGCTTTCTTT. The encoded protein is CASSQIPFGEAFF.

Relative to its sample, this clonotype is medium-sized. The rearrangement uses TRBV25-1 and TRBJ1-1; TRBD1 is a possible D gene (5 bases). With 5 bases removed from V and 3 bases from J, the gap between germline ends came to 13 bases. The CDR3 totals 14 residues. CDR1 MGHDK and CDR2 SYGVNS come from the germline V gene. The CDR3 is CASSPGTDYTEAFF. DNA for the CDR3: TGTGCCAGCAGTCCCGGGACCGACTACACTGAAGCTTTCTTT.

The V and J genes are TRBV24-1 and TRBJ2-1, with 7 bases lining up with TRBD1. This CDR3 has 16 residues. From germline, CDR1 is KGHDR and CDR2 SFDVKD. The V gene end was trimmed by 1 base and the J gene end by 4 bases; junction bases not matched to a gene: 6. For the CDR3, the DNA is TGTGCCACCAGTGATTTTGGGGGACAGAGATACAATGAGCAGTTCTTC. Its protein is CATSDFGGQRYNEQFF.

This chain connects TRBV11-2 to TRBJ2-5, with D possibly TRBD1 on 5 matching bases. V dropped 2 bases and J dropped 2 bases, with 9 bases sitting between them. The CDR3 is 14 residues long. Germline lookup yields CDR1 SGHAT and CDR2 FQNNGV. For the CDR3, the DNA is TGTGCCAGCAGCTTATTTGGGGCACAAGAGACCCAGTACTTC. Translation: CASSLFGAQETQYF.

V and J are TRBV7-3 and TRBJ2-3; no clear D gene. There are 14 residues in the CDR3. The V end was cut by 1 base, the J end by 6 bases, with 11 bases between. Germline V lookup: CDR1 SGHTA, CDR2 FQGTGA. The CDR3 reads CASSLSENLDTQYF. The CDR3 region has the DNA TGTGCCAGCAGCTTAAGCGAGAACCTCGATACGCAGTATTTT.

This clonotype showed up just a few times. The chain couples TRBV20-1 to TRBJ1-4, with D possibly matching TRBD1 (6 bases). Germline CDR1 reads DFQATT; CDR2 reads SNEGSKA (reference sequence). Trimming took 2 bases from V and 7 from J, leaving 20 bases between them. There are 16 residues in the CDR3. The CDR3 coding sequence is TGCAGTGCTAGATCTCAAAATTACATCAGGGGTGAAAAACTGTTTTTT. Protein: CSARSQNYIRGEKLFF.